This T cell receptor (beta chain) originates from a study of TIL therapy for anti-PD-1-resistant metastatic lung cancer. Study background: Tumors carried a median roughly 1.5 non-synonymous mutations per megabase.

Overall study results and limits: The cohort had more treatment-naive, never-smoker and oncogene-addicted patients than typical.

The time point was: pre-treatment sample, taken before nivolumab and TIL therapy. Most excised metastases sampled were pleural nodules or supraclavicular lymph nodes. Progressing patients received lymphodepletion, expanded TIL infusion and IL-2. Enrollment ran from 2017 to early 2020. The libraries were made with immunoSEQ v3. Repertoires were generated with immunoSEQ multiplex PCR, while TCRdb's copy carries only in-frame clones and drops some. Altogether 13,000 or so clones are present, about 70% being singletons, with the ten largest covering roughly 8.9%. This clone has a handful of counts. What it recognizes is unknown. Germline values: CDR1 SGHVS, CDR2 FQNEAQ. V dropped 3 bases and J dropped 0 bases, with 5 bases sitting between them. The CDR3 loop spans 13 amino acids.

V gene TRBV7-8 combines with J gene TRBJ2-5; unclear D gene. The clonotype was recovered from a woman aged 30 to 85 with non-small cell lung cancer. The starting material was tumor tissue, obtained at baseline. CDR3 nucleotides: TGTGCCAGCAGCTTTATGTACCAAGAGACCCAGTACTTC. Translation gives CASSFMYQETQYF. The full variable domain, with the rest looked up from reference TRBV7-8 and TRBJ2-5, is GAGVSQSPRYKVAKRGQDVALRCDPISGHVSLFWYQQALGQGPEFLTYFQNEAQLDKSGLPSDRFFAERPEGSVSTLKIQRTQQEDSAVYLCASSFMYQETQYFGPGTRLLVL.